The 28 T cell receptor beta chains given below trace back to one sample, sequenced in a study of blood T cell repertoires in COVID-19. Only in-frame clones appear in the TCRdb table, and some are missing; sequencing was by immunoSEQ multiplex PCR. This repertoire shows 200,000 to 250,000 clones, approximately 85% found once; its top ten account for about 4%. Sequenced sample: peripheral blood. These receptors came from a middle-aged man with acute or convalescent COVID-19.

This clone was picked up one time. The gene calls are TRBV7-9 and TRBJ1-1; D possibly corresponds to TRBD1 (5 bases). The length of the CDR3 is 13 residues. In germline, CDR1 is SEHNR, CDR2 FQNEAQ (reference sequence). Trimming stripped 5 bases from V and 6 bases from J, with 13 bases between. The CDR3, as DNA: TGTGCCAGCAGCCAAGACGGGGGTCCTGAAGCTTTCTTT. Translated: CASSQDGGPEAFF.

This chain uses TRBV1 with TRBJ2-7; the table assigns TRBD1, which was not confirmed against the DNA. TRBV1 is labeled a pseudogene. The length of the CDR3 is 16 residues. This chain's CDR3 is CTSSQDRDSTPYEQYF. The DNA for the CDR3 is TGCACCAGCAGCCAAGATCGGGACAGTACTCCCTACGAGCAGTACTTC.

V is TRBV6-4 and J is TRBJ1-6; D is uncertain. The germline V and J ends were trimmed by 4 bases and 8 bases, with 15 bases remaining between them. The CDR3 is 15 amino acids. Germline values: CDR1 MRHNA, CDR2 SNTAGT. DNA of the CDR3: TGTGCCAGCAGTGTAGTAGCGACCCAGTATTCACCCCTCCACTTT. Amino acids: CASSVVATQYSPLHF.

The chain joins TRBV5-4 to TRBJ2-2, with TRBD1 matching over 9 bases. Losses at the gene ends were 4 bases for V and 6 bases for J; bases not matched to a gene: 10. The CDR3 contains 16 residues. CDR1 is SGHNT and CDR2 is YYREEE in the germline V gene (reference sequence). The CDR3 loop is CASSARGTGRSGELFF. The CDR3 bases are TGTGCCAGCAGCGCCCGGGGGACAGGGAGGTCCGGGGAGCTGTTTTTT.

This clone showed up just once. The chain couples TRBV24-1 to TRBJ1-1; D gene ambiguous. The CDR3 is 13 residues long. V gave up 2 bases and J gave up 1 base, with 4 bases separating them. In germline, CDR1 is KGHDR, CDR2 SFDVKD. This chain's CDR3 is CATSDWPNTEAFF. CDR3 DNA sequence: TGTGCCACCAGTGATTGGCCGAACACTGAAGCTTTCTTT.

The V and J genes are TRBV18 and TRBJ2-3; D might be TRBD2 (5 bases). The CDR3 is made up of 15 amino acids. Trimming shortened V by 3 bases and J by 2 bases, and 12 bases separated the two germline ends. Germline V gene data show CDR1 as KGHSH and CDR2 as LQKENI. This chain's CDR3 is CASSPGLGITDTQYF. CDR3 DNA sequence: TGTGCCAGCTCACCCGGACTGGGTATCACAGATACGCAGTATTTT.

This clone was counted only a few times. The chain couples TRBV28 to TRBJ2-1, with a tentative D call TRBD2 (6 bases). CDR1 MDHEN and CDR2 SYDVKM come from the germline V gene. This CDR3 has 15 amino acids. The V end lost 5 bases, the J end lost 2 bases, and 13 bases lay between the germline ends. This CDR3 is CASSPRTTPYNEQFF. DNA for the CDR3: TGTGCCAGCAGTCCCCGGACTACTCCCTACAATGAGCAGTTCTTC.

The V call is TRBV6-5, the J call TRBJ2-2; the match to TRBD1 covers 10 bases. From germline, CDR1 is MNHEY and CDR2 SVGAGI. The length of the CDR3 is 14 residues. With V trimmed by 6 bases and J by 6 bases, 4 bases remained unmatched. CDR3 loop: CASRRQGAAGELFF. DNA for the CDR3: TGTGCCAGCAGGCGACAGGGGGCGGCCGGGGAGCTGTTTTTT.

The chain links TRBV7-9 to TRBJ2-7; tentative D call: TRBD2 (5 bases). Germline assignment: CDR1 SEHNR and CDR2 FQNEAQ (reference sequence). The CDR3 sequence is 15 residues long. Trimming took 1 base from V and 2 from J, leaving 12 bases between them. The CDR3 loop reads CASSLGSSSPYEQYF. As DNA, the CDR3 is TGTGCCAGCAGCTTAGGATCGTCTAGCCCCTACGAGCAGTACTTC.

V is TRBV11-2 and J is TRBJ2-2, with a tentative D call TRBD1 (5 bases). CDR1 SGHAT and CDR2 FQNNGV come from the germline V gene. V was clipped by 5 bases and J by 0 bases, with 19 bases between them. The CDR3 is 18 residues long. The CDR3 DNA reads TGTGCCAGCAGCATGATATACCAAATGGACACGAACACCGGGGAGCTGTTTTTT. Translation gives CASSMIYQMDTNTGELFF. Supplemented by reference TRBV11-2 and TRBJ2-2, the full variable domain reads EAGVAQSPRYKIIEKRQSVAFWCNPISGHATLYWYQQILGQGPKLLIQFQNNGVVDDSQLPKDRFSAERLKGVDSTLKIQPAKLEDSAVYLCASSMIYQMDTNTGELFFGEGSRLTVL.

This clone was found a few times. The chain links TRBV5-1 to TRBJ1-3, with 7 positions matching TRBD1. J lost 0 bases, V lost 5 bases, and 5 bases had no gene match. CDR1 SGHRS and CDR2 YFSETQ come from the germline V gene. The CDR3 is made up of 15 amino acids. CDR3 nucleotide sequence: TGCGCCAGCAGAGAGGGACAGACCTCTGGAAACACCATATATTTT. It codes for CASREGQTSGNTIYF.

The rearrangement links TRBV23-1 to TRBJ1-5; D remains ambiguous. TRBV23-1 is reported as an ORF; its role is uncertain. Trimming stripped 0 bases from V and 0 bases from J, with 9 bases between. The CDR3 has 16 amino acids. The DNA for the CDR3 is TGCGCCAGCAGTCAATCGTTCATAGATAGCAATCAGCCCCAGCATTTT. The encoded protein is CASSQSFIDSNQPQHF.

CDR3: CATTPSGRGSTDTQYF. The CDR3 DNA follows: TGTGCCACCACTCCTAGCGGGAGGGGAAGCACAGATACGCAGTATTTT. The rearrangement links TRBV15 to TRBJ2-3; TRBD2 matches 12 bases. There are 16 residues in the CDR3. The germline CDR1 and CDR2 sequences are LNHNV and YYDKDF (reference sequence). The ends lost 7 bases at V and 0 bases at J; junction bases unmatched: 5. Filled out from reference TRBV15 and TRBJ2-3, the complete variable domain reads DAMVIQNPRYQVTQFGKPVTLSCSQTLNHNVMYWYQQKSSQAPKLLFHYYDKDFNNEADTPDNFQSRRPNTSFCFLDIRSPGLGDTAMYLCATTPSGRGSTDTQYFGPGTRLTVL.

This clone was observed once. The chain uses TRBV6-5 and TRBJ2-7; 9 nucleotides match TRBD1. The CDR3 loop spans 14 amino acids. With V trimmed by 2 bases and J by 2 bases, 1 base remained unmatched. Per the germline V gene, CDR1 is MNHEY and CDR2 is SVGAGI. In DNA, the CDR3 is TGTGCCAGCAGTTACGGGGACAGGGCCTACGAGCAGTACTTC. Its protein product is CASSYGDRAYEQYF.

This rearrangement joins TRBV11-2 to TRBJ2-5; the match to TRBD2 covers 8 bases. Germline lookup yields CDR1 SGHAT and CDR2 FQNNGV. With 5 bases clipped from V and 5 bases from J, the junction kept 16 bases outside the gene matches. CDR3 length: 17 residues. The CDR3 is CASSPKVKREFGETQYF. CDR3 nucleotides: TGTGCCAGCAGCCCAAAGGTCAAGCGGGAGTTCGGGGAGACCCAGTACTTC.

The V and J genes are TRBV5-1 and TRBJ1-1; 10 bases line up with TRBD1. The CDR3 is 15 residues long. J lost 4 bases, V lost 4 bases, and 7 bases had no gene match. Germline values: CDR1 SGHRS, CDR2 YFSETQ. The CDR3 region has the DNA TGCGCCAGCAGCCGTAAGACAGGGGGCGGCACTGAAGCTTTCTTT. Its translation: CASSRKTGGGTEAFF.

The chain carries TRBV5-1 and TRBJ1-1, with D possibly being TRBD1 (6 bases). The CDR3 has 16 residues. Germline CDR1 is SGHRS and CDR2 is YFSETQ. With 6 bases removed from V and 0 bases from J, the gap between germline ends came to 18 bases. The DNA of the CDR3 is TGCGCCAGCACCGAGGACAGTACCGTACTGAACACTGAAGCTTTCTTT. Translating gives CASTEDSTVLNTEAFF.

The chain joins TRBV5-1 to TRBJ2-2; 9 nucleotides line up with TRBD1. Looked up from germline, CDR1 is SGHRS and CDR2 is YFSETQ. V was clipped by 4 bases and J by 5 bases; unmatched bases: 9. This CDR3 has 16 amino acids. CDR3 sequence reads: CASSPGQGLVTGELFF. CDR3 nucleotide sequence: TGCGCCAGCAGCCCGGGACAGGGACTGGTAACCGGGGAGCTGTTTTTT.

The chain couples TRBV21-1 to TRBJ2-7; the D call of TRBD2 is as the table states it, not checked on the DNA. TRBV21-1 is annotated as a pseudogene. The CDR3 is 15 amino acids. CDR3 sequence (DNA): TGTGCCAGCAGCATGTGTCGCGGGGGGACCTACGAGCAGTACTTC. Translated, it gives CASSMCRGGTYEQYF.

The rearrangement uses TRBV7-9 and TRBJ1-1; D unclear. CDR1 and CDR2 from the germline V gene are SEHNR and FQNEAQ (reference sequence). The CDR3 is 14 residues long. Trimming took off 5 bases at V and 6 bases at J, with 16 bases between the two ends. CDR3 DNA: TGTGCCAGCAGCACTCGTCTCTCCGACTCTGAAGCTTTCTTT. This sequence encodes CASSTRLSDSEAFF.

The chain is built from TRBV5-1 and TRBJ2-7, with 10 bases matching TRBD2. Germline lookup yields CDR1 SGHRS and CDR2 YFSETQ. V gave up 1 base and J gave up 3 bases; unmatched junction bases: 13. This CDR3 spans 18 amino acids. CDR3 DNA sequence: TGCGCCAGCAGCTTGTTTGTGAGCGGGGGGGCCTCGGGCTACGAGCAGTACTTC. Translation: CASSLFVSGGASGYEQYF. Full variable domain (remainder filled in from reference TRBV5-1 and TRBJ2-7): KAGVTQTPRYLIKTRGQQVTLSCSPISGHRSVSWYQQTPGQGLQFLFEYFSETQRNKGNFPGRFSGRQFSNSRSEMNVSTLELGDSALYLCASSLFVSGGASGYEQYFGPGTRLTVT.

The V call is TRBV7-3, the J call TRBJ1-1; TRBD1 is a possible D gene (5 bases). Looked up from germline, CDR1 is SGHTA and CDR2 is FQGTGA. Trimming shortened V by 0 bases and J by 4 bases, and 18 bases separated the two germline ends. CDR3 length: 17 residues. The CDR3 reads CASSLTPGVAGSTEAFF. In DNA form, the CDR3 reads TGTGCCAGCAGCTTAACCCCGGGGGTCGCGGGAAGCACTGAAGCTTTCTTT.

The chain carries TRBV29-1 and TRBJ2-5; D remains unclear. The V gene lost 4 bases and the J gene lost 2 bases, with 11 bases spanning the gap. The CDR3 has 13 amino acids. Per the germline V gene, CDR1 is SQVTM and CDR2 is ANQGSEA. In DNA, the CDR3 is TGCAGCGTTGCGAAGAACATTCAAGAGACCCAGTACTTC. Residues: CSVAKNIQETQYF.

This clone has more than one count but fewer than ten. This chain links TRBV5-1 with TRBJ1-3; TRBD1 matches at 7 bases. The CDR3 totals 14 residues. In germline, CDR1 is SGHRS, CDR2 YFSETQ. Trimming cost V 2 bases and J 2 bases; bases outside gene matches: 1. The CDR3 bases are TGCGCCAGCAGCTTCCAGGGGGCTGGAAACACCATATATTTT. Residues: CASSFQGAGNTIYF.

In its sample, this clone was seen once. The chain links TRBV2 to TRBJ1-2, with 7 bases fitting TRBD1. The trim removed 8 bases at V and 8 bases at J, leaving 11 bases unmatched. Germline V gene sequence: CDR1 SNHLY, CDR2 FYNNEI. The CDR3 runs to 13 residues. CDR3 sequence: CASSTTGSAGYTF. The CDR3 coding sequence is TGTGCCAGCTCAACGACAGGGTCGGCCGGCTACACCTTC.

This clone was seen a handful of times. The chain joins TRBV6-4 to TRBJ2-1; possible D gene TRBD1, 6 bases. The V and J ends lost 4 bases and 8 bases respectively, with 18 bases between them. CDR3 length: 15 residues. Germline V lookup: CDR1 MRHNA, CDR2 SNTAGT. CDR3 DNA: TGTGCCAGCAGTGTTGGGGCTATTGGGGGCTATGAGCAGTTCTTC. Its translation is CASSVGAIGGYEQFF.

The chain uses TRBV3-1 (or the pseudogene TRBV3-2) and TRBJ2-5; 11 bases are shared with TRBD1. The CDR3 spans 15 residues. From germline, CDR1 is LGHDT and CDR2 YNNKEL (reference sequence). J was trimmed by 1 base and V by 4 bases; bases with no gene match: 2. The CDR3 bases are TGTGCCAGCAGCCGCGGGACAGGGGGCCAAGAGACCCAGTACTTC. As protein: CASSRGTGGQETQYF.

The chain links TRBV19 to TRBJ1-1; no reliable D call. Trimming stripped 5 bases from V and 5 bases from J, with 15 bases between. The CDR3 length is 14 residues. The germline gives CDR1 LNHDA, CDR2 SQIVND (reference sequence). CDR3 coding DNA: TGTGCCAGTAGTCACACCGGGGTAGGGACTGAAGCTTTCTTT. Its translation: CASSHTGVGTEAFF.